The source of this T cell receptor (beta chain) is a study of tumor-infiltrating lymphocytes in primary liver carcinoma. Background on the study: In every tissue type, samples returned a similar yield of roughly 3.5 to 7.13 million productive TCRbeta reads. Study-level results: For tumor-adjacent and tumor-blood pairs, overlap was less than that seen for tumor region pairs.

From unsorted bulk tissue weighing roughly 19-32 mg, DNA and RNA were co-extracted. Cases comprised patients with primary liver carcinoma who received surgical resection. Chronic HBV infection affected patients, none of whom had received treatment. TCR beta cDNA came from about 0.45 ug total RNA, primed with a constant-region primer. What produced the TCR beta libraries was three nested multiplex PCR rounds using slightly modified ARM-PCR. With TRBV1-TRBV30 forward primers and a C-beta reverse primer, the first two PCR rounds were run for 10 to 11 cycles each. TCRdb redid the calling of the multiplex PCR reads with MiXCR, one entry per CDR3 protein. This table has about 37,000 distinct CDR3 sequences, roughly 77% appearing once. This clonotype appeared many times. Its specificity is not known. The germline gives CDR1 MDHEN, CDR2 SYDVKM. The CDR3 runs to 15 residues. Trimming took 4 bases from V and 4 from J; bases not matched to a gene: 5.

The clonotype was recovered from a man aged 40-55 years with primary liver carcinoma and hepatitis B virus infection. V is TRBV28 and J is TRBJ2-2; 8 nucleotides line up with TRBD2. The sample was tumor-adjacent normal liver tissue. The CDR3 is CASSYRAGGTGELFF. DNA of the CDR3: TGTGCCAGCAGTTACAGGGCGGGAGGCACCGGGGAGCTGTTTTTT.